Described below is a single TCR beta chain sequence and its context. The antigen is undetermined. The CDR3 extends over 15 amino acids. V gave up 4 bases and J gave up 11 bases; unmatched junction bases: 13. CDR1 and CDR2 (germline): SGHNT, YYREEE (reference sequence). The sample belongs to a study of vaccination effects on CD4 cells after COVID-19. Study context: Using viral peptide pools, the ViraFEST assay grew out antigen-specific CD4+ T cells prior to sequencing. General study points: Healthy vaccine recipients' vaccine-induced clones were almost all SARS-CoV-2 mono-reactive.

With around ten days of culture completed, CD4+ T cells were isolated. Method: immunoSEQ multiplex PCR; TCRdb's copy keeps in-frame clones and lacks some. The sample gives about 28,000 clones, about 62% of which show up once; about 9.8% is in the top ten. The gene calls are TRBV5-4 and TRBJ2-2, with 8 bases aligning to TRBD2. This receptor was identified in a human donor who received a COVID-19 vaccine. The sequencing used CD4+ T cells from PBMCs cultured without peptide, collected before COVID-19 vaccination. The CDR3 DNA reads as TGTGCCAGCAGCCCCAAGGTTGGTAGCGGGGCAGAGCTGTTTTTT. This translates into CASSPKVGSGAELFF.